Each of the 30 T cell receptor beta chains below was sequenced from the same sample in a study of blood T cells in healthy people across ages. A second about 7 to 11 cycle PCR used barcoded and J-beta primers. TCRdb fed the 5' RACE reads into MiXCR, producing one record per CDR3 protein. The table has approximately 800,000 distinct CDR3 sequences, roughly 24% seen once. This sample was also put to use in a study of T cells of mothers and their children.

What was sequenced was blood. These receptors were taken from a boy under 18 in good health.

The chain is built from TRBV10-3 and TRBJ2-3; 8 nucleotides align to TRBD2. The ends lost 6 bases at V and 3 bases at J; junction bases unmatched: 8. The CDR3 runs to 15 residues. Germline CDR1 ENHRY, CDR2 SYGVKD. CDR3 loop: CAISKTSGGTDTQYF. CDR3 sequence (DNA): TGTGCCATCAGCAAGACAAGCGGGGGAACAGATACGCAGTATTTT.

This clonotype was found a few times. CDR3: CASSSYSGRAGYEQYF. The CDR3 region has the DNA TGTGCCAGCAGCTCCTATAGCGGGAGGGCCGGATACGAGCAGTACTTC. V usage is TRBV6-1 and J usage is TRBJ2-7; TRBD2 aligns across 11 bases. V lost 6 bases and J lost 4; bases outside the gene matches: 11. This CDR3 comprises 16 residues. The germline V gene has CDR1 MNHNS and CDR2 SASEGT.

The V and J genes are TRBV29-1 and TRBJ2-3; D uncertain. Trimming pared 4 bases from V and 2 bases from J, leaving 10 bases between. Looked up from germline, CDR1 is SQVTM and CDR2 is ANQGSEA. This CDR3 contains 13 residues. CDR3 nucleotide sequence: TGCAGCGTTGGTGTCGGAGACACAGATACGCAGTATTTT. Protein: CSVGVGDTDTQYF.

The V gene is TRBV20-1, the J gene TRBJ2-7; a weak D match, TRBD1 (5 bases). The CDR3 loop spans 12 amino acids. Germline loops: CDR1 DFQATT, CDR2 SNEGSKA (reference sequence). Trimming removed 3 bases at V and 6 bases at J, with 12 bases between. CDR3 DNA: TGCAGTGCTAGCCCTCCAGGGATCGAGCAGTACTTC. This encodes CSASPPGIEQYF.

V usage is TRBV20-1 and J usage is TRBJ2-5, with no clear D. The end of the DNA is better explained by TRBJ2-7, so the J call may be wrong. Germline values: CDR1 DFQATT, CDR2 SNEGSKA (reference sequence). The CDR3 extends over 14 amino acids. Here the CDR3 reads CSARDSARTYEQYF. In DNA, the CDR3 is TGCAGTGCTAGAGATTCCGCCAGGACCTACGAGCAGTACTTC.

This clonotype was recorded a few times. The rearrangement uses TRBV5-1 and TRBJ2-7; a weak D match, TRBD2 (6 bases). The CDR3 extends over 18 amino acids. Germline V gives CDR1 SGHRS, CDR2 YFSETQ. Trimming stripped 0 bases from V and 0 bases from J, with 19 bases between. CDR3 sequence: CASSLDEMGLSFSYEQYF. CDR3 sequence (DNA): TGCGCCAGCAGCTTGGACGAGATGGGACTTTCGTTCTCCTACGAGCAGTACTTC.

This chain uses TRBV7-9 with TRBJ2-5; no clear D gene. With 1 base removed from V and 3 bases from J, the gap between germline ends came to 9 bases. The CDR3 runs 14 residues. The germline gives CDR1 SEHNR, CDR2 FQNEAQ (reference sequence). The CDR3 bases are TGTGCCAGCAGCTTAGAGTCCCGCGAAGAGACCCAGTACTTC. As protein: CASSLESREETQYF.

The chain combines TRBV5-1 with TRBJ2-3; weak D call: TRBD2 (5 bases). CDR3 length equals 15 residues. The ends were cut back, 0 bases at V and 5 bases at J, with 13 bases in the middle. The germline V gene encodes CDR1 SGHRS and CDR2 YFSETQ. The CDR3 coding sequence is TGCGCCAGCAGCTTGGGAGGGAGCGTCATAGATACGCAGTATTTT. Translated: CASSLGGSVIDTQYF.

In its sample, this clonotype was seen a few times. This chain connects TRBV6-5 to TRBJ2-3; 11 nucleotides agree with TRBD2. This CDR3 has 16 residues. Germline assignment: CDR1 MNHEY and CDR2 SVGAGI. The V and J ends lost 4 bases and 11 bases, in that order; junction bases with no gene match: 14. CDR3 region: CASSFARSSGGSRQYF. The CDR3 DNA is TGTGCCAGCAGTTTCGCGAGGTCTAGCGGGGGGAGTAGGCAGTATTTT.

This clonotype turned up a few times. CDR3 coding DNA: TGTGCCAGCAGCTTAGTCCCGGCTAGCGGGGGCCCCTTTGCCAAAAACATTCAGTACTTC. Translated: CASSLVPASGGPFAKNIQYF. The V gene is TRBV7-9, the J gene TRBJ2-4; TRBD2 aligns across 10 bases. Germline V gene sequence: CDR1 SEHNR, CDR2 FQNEAQ (reference sequence). The CDR3 is 20 amino acids. V dropped 1 base and J dropped 1; count of bases not matched to a gene: 13.

This clonotype has a handful of counts. This chain links TRBV3-1 with TRBJ2-7; TRBD1 agrees at 7 bases. CDR1 is LGHDT and CDR2 is YNNKEL in the germline V gene (reference sequence). J gave up 5 bases and V 3 bases, and 7 bases lay outside the gene matches. CDR3 length: 14 amino acids. In nucleotides, the CDR3 is TGTGCCAGCAGCCATCTCGACAGGGTAAACGAGCAGTACTTC. This gives the protein CASSHLDRVNEQYF.

This clonotype was detected only a few times. The V call is TRBV28, the J call TRBJ1-2; TRBD1 is a possible D gene (5 bases). In germline, CDR1 is MDHEN, CDR2 SYDVKM. The length of the CDR3 is 14 residues. Trimming cost V 4 bases and J 2 bases, with 11 bases left between them. The CDR3 DNA is TGTGCCAGCAGTTCCGGGGGGAGGAACTATGGCTACACCTTC. It specifies CASSSGGRNYGYTF.

V and J are TRBV9 and TRBJ2-5; D is perhaps TRBD1 or TRBD2 (5 bases each). The CDR3 contains 14 residues. Germline values: CDR1 SGDLS, CDR2 YYNGEE. Trimming took 4 bases from V and 2 from J, leaving 12 bases between them. The CDR3 here is CASSPIEGQETQYF. CDR3 in DNA: TGTGCCAGCAGCCCCATCGAGGGGCAAGAGACCCAGTACTTC.

CDR3 coding DNA: TGTGCCAGCAGTCTACACGGGGGAAGCTCCTACGAGCAGTACTTC. Protein sequence: CASSLHGGSSYEQYF. The V call is TRBV27, the J call TRBJ2-7; D might be TRBD2 (6 bases). V shed 5 bases and J shed 0 bases, with 14 bases lying between them. The germline CDR1 and CDR2 sequences are MNHEY and SMNVEV (reference sequence). The CDR3 extends over 15 amino acids.

The V and J genes are TRBV27 and TRBJ2-5, with D hard to call. Germline values: CDR1 MNHEY, CDR2 SMNVEV (reference sequence). This CDR3 has 13 residues. Trimming cost V 6 bases and J 3 bases, with 11 bases left between them. CDR3 coding DNA: TGTGCCAGCAGCCCCGAATCTAAAGAGACCCAGTACTTC. Its protein product is CASSPESKETQYF.

As regards this clonotype: Compared with germline, one end of the junction differs, possibly owing to a read error. This chain uses TRBV2 with TRBJ1-4; D is uncertain. The CDR3 loop spans 17 amino acids. Germline lookup yields CDR1 SNHLY and CDR2 FYNNEI. CDR3 coding DNA: TGTGCCAGCAGTGAAGCGCTTCGTTTGGGAACTAATGAAAGACTGTTTTTT. It is translated as CASSEALRLGTNERLFF.

This clonotype was counted between two and nine times. This chain uses TRBV7-2 with TRBJ2-1, with TRBD1 as a possible D gene (6 bases). Per the germline V gene, CDR1 is SGHTA and CDR2 is FQGNSA. Trimming took 4 bases from V and 3 from J, leaving 16 bases between them. The CDR3 runs to 16 residues. As DNA, the CDR3 is TGTGCCAGCAGCTCGGAAGGGCAGGGGATCTACAATGAGCAGTTCTTC. As protein: CASSSEGQGIYNEQFF. The full variable domain, completed using reference TRBV7-2 and TRBJ2-1, is GAGVSQSPSNKVTEKGKDVELRCDPISGHTALYWYRQSLGQGLEFLIYFQGNSAPDKSGLPSDRFSAERTGGSVSTLTIQRTQQEDSAVYLCASSSEGQGIYNEQFFGPGTRLTVL.

This clonotype was detected a few times. V and J are TRBV9 and TRBJ1-6; D possibly corresponds to TRBD1 (6 bases). The CDR3 runs to 15 residues. Germline CDR1 and CDR2: SGDLS and YYNGEE. Trimming pared 0 bases from V and 5 bases from J, leaving 9 bases between. The CDR3 here is CASSVGGGHNSPLHF. DNA of the CDR3: TGTGCCAGCAGCGTAGGCGGGGGGCATAATTCACCCCTCCACTTT.

V and J are TRBV20-1 and TRBJ2-1, with TRBD2 identical over 9 bases. Germline V gene sequence: CDR1 DFQATT, CDR2 SNEGSKA (reference sequence). J gave up 0 bases and V 6 bases, and 6 bases lay outside the gene matches. This CDR3 region has 15 residues. CDR3 coding DNA: TGCAGTGCAGCTAGCGGGGTGAGCTCCTACAATGAGCAGTTCTTC. Amino acids: CSAASGVSSYNEQFF.

This clonotype was seen only a few times. Written as DNA, the CDR3 is TGTGCCAGCAGTTTTAAAAGGGGGTGGGAGCAGTACTTC. Protein sequence: CASSFKRGWEQYF. This sequence joins TRBV27 and TRBJ2-7; tentatively, D is TRBD1 (6 bases). The germline V and J ends were trimmed by 3 bases and 7 bases, with 13 bases remaining between them. This CDR3 spans 13 amino acids. The germline gives CDR1 MNHEY, CDR2 SMNVEV (reference sequence).

The sample holds a few counts of this clonotype. This chain links TRBV25-1 with TRBJ2-1; no clear D. The end of the DNA fits TRBJ2-7 better, so the J call may be wrong. The CDR3 loop spans 13 amino acids. Germline assignment: CDR1 MGHDK and CDR2 SYGVNS. The CDR3 DNA reads TGTGCCAGCAGTGTCCCCTCGGGCTACGAGCAGTACTTC. This codes for CASSVPSGYEQYF.

This clonotype was seen more than once but under ten times. This chain connects TRBV5-1 to TRBJ1-1; 7 bases map to TRBD1. CDR1 is SGHRS, CDR2 YFSETQ, per germline. The CDR3 has 14 amino acids. Trimming removed 2 bases from V and 7 bases from J; junction bases left unmatched: 8. CDR3 DNA: TGCGCCAGCAGCTTAGACGGCAGGGACAGTGAAGCTTTCTTT. Amino acids: CASSLDGRDSEAFF.

The chain employs TRBV20-1 and TRBJ2-5, with 11 bases that match TRBD2. V shed 7 bases and J 7 bases; nucleotides not matched to a gene: 17. Germline CDR1 is DFQATT and CDR2 is SNEGSKA (reference sequence). CDR3 length: 16 amino acids. CDR3 bases: TGCAGTGGGGAAGGGCTAGCGGGGGGCCAGGCGCGGACCCAGTACTTC. Translating gives CSGEGLAGGQARTQYF.

This clonotype occurred a few times. The chain carries TRBV6-5 and TRBJ2-7; TRBD2 aligns across 8 bases. Germline V gene lookup returns CDR1 MNHEY and CDR2 SVGAGI. The length of the CDR3 is 13 residues. Trimming took 6 bases from V and 4 from J; bases not matched to a gene: 5. The DNA for the CDR3 is TGTGCCAGCAGACGAGCGGGGGTGTACGAGCAGTACTTC. Translated: CASRRAGVYEQYF.

This clonotype has just one count. This chain uses TRBV3-1 with TRBJ1-2; possible D gene TRBD1, 6 bases. V dropped 5 bases and J dropped 8 bases, with 15 bases sitting between them. The CDR3 extends over 13 amino acids. The V gene's germline CDR1 is LGHDT and CDR2 YNNKEL (reference sequence). As DNA, the CDR3 is TGTGCCAGCAGCTGGACAGATTCCGGAGGCTACACCTTC. Its translation is CASSWTDSGGYTF. The full variable domain, rest sourced from reference TRBV3-1 and TRBJ1-2, is DTAVSQTPKYLVTQMGNDKSIKCEQNLGHDTMYWYKQDSKKFLKIMFSYNNKELIINETVPNRFSPKSPDKAHLNLHINSLELGDSAVYFCASSWTDSGGYTFGSGTRLTVV.

This clonotype has just a few counts. The chain couples TRBV4-1 to TRBJ1-3; a weak D match, TRBD1 (6 bases). Germline V CDR1 and CDR2: MGHRA, YSYEKL. The CDR3 is 16 amino acids. Between the trimmed V and J ends, which lost 0 bases and 13 bases, there was a span of 22 bases. This CDR3 is CASSQEARDTRKGIYF. The CDR3 nucleotides are TGCGCCAGCAGCCAAGAGGCCCGGGACACCAGGAAAGGGATATATTTT.

This chain links TRBV12-5 with TRBJ1-1, with 10 positions matching TRBD1. Per the germline V gene, CDR1 is LGHNT and CDR2 is FRNRAP. This CDR3 has 14 residues. Trimming cost V 7 bases and J 5 bases; bases outside gene matches: 7. The CDR3 spells CASAGGQGLTEAFF. The CDR3 coding sequence is TGTGCTAGTGCGGGGGGACAGGGGTTGACTGAAGCTTTCTTT.

The chain couples TRBV6-1 to TRBJ1-5; TRBD1 matches at 8 bases. Germline lookup yields CDR1 MNHNS and CDR2 SASEGT. The junction had 10 bases not matched to a gene; V was cut back by 6 bases and J by 3 bases. The CDR3 extends over 16 amino acids. In DNA form, the CDR3 reads TGTGCCAGCAGCCGCGGAACAGGGGGGAACAATCAGCCCCAGCATTTT. Protein: CASSRGTGGNNQPQHF.

The rearrangement links TRBV12-3 or TRBV12-4 to TRBJ2-2, with D perhaps matching TRBD1 (6 bases). The CDR3 sequence is 15 residues long. V gave up 5 bases and J gave up 1 base, with 11 bases separating them. CDR3 sequence (DNA): TGTGCCAGCAGTGGTACAGGGAGGAACACCGGGGAGCTGTTTTTT. As protein: CASSGTGRNTGELFF.

V is TRBV6-2 or TRBV6-3 and J is TRBJ2-5, with D unclear. This CDR3 comprises 14 residues. Germline CDR1 is MNHEY and CDR2 is SVGEGT. The V end was cut by 6 bases, the J end by 5 bases, with 16 bases between. The CDR3 nucleotides are TGTGCCAGCAGCTTTATCCTGGGTGACGAGACCCAGTACTTC. This sequence encodes CASSFILGDETQYF.